A single sample is the source of the 31 T cell receptor beta chains below, sequenced in a study of T cells in tuberculosis. TCRdb's table, derived via immunoSEQ multiplex PCR, lists solely in-frame clones and lacks some. The profile covers some 10,000 clones, with about 93% appearing a single time and 10% to 15% taken by the ten largest. Sequencing was done on a sample of PBMCs. The receptors were sampled from an adult with tuberculosis.

This clone has just a few counts. V gene TRBV2 combines with J gene TRBJ2-7; 7 bases are a match to TRBD2. The CDR3 has 14 residues. With 2 bases clipped from V and 3 bases from J, the junction kept 4 bases outside the gene matches. Germline V lookup: CDR1 SNHLY, CDR2 FYNNEI. The CDR3 DNA reads as TGTGCCAGCAGTGAACCACGGGACTACTACGAGCAGTACTTC. Translated: CASSEPRDYYEQYF.

This chain links TRBV20-1 with TRBJ1-1; tentatively, D is TRBD1 (5 bases). V lost 6 bases, J lost 7 bases, and 12 bases lay in between. CDR3 size: 11 residues. Germline V gene data show CDR1 as DFQATT and CDR2 as SNEGSKA (reference sequence). This CDR3 reads CSATEKVEAFF. The CDR3 DNA sequence: TGCAGTGCGACAGAGAAGGTTGAAGCTTTCTTT.

As DNA, the CDR3 is TGTGCCAGCAGTTACATCATTAGCGGGAGTGAGGAGACCCAGTACTTC. Protein: CASSYIISGSEETQYF. The chain is built from TRBV6-6 and TRBJ2-5; 9 nucleotides agree with TRBD2. This CDR3 is built from 16 residues. Trimming removed 2 bases from V and 5 bases from J; junction bases left unmatched: 9. Germline V gives CDR1 MNHNY, CDR2 SVGAGI (reference sequence).

The chain employs TRBV5-4 and TRBJ1-1; a possible D gene is TRBD1 (6 bases). The CDR3 contains 14 residues. The V gene's germline CDR1 is SGHNT and CDR2 YYREEE (reference sequence). The V and J ends lost 0 bases and 3 bases respectively, with 9 bases between them. CDR3 in amino acids: CASSLVGGDTEAFF. DNA for the CDR3: TGTGCCAGCAGCTTGGTAGGGGGGGACACTGAAGCTTTCTTT.

The V gene is TRBV6-6, the J gene TRBJ1-4; 8 positions match TRBD1. The CDR3 spans 16 residues. The trim removed 6 bases at V and 6 bases at J, leaving 12 bases unmatched. Per the germline V gene, CDR1 is MNHNY and CDR2 is SVGAGI (reference sequence). The CDR3 loop is CASSIFGPDRDEKLFF. Here the CDR3 DNA reads TGTGCCAGCAGCATCTTCGGTCCGGACAGGGATGAAAAACTGTTTTTT.

The chain is built from TRBV7-2 and TRBJ2-1; perhaps TRBD2 as D (5 bases). Germline V lookup: CDR1 SGHTA, CDR2 FQGNSA. V lost 0 bases to trimming and J lost 1 base, with 7 bases between them. The CDR3 totals 15 residues. The chain's CDR3 is CASSLATGSYNEQFF. The CDR3 region has the DNA TGTGCCAGCAGCTTAGCGACGGGGTCCTACAATGAGCAGTTCTTC.

The chain joins TRBV27 to TRBJ2-1; D unclear. The CDR3 runs 13 residues. Germline-derived CDR1 and CDR2 are MNHEY and SMNVEV (reference sequence). The V and J ends lost 0 bases and 7 bases respectively, with 7 bases between them. DNA of the CDR3: TGTGCCAGCAGTTTATCCTTTCAGAATGAGCAGTTCTTC. The encoded protein is CASSLSFQNEQFF.

This chain uses TRBV30 with TRBJ1-3; TRBD1 might be the D (5 bases). Trimming stripped 0 bases from V and 0 bases from J, with 15 bases between. Germline CDR1 reads GTSNPN; CDR2 reads SVGIG (reference sequence). There are 17 residues in the CDR3. The CDR3: CAWSVRAGKVSGNTIYF. The CDR3 DNA is TGTGCCTGGAGTGTACGGGCAGGGAAAGTCTCTGGAAACACCATATATTTT.

The chain employs TRBV7-6 and TRBJ2-3; perhaps TRBD1 as D (5 bases). Germline loops: CDR1 SGHVS, CDR2 FNYEAQ. The V end lost 1 base, the J end lost 3 bases, and 8 bases lay between the germline ends. The CDR3 loop spans 14 amino acids. DNA for the CDR3: TGTGCCAGCAGCTTAGTTAAGGGGACAGATACGCAGTATTTT. Translation: CASSLVKGTDTQYF.

This clone showed up just once. The chain carries TRBV6-5 and TRBJ1-3, with 8 positions matching TRBD1. Looked up from germline, CDR1 is MNHEY and CDR2 is SVGAGI. The trim removed 6 bases at V and 3 bases at J, leaving 4 bases unmatched. This CDR3 has 14 residues. In DNA, the CDR3 is TGTGCCAGCAGGACGACAGGGGATGGAAACACCATATATTTT. It codes for CASRTTGDGNTIYF.

The rearrangement joins TRBV6-1 to TRBJ2-5; D perhaps matches TRBD1 (6 bases). This CDR3 is built from 13 residues. Germline values: CDR1 MNHNS, CDR2 SASEGT. Trimming took off 4 bases at V and 5 bases at J, with 11 bases between the two ends. CDR3 in amino acids: CASSGQVGETQYF. In DNA form, the CDR3 reads TGTGCCAGCAGTGGACAGGTTGGGGAGACCCAGTACTTC.

Only one count was recorded for this clone. V gene TRBV7-3 combines with J gene TRBJ2-5; 7 bases agree with TRBD1. CDR3 length: 15 residues. CDR1 is SGHTA and CDR2 is FQGTGA in the germline V gene. V dropped 5 bases and J dropped 5; count of bases not matched to a gene: 11. CDR3 coding DNA: TGTGCCAGCAGCCCGAGCCTGAGGGGGCGGGAGACCCAGTACTTC. This translates into CASSPSLRGRETQYF.

The chain links TRBV5-1 to TRBJ2-7, with TRBD1 matching over 7 bases. The CDR3 contains 14 residues. Trimming cost V 0 bases and J 3 bases; bases outside gene matches: 3. Germline CDR1 is SGHRS and CDR2 is YFSETQ. The CDR3 nucleotides read TGCGCCAGCAGCTTGGCCGGACAGGACTACGAGCAGTACTTC. It yields the protein CASSLAGQDYEQYF. The full variable domain, rest sourced from reference TRBV5-1 and TRBJ2-7, is KAGVTQTPRYLIKTRGQQVTLSCSPISGHRSVSWYQQTPGQGLQFLFEYFSETQRNKGNFPGRFSGRQFSNSRSEMNVSTLELGDSALYLCASSLAGQDYEQYFGPGTRLTVT.

The J gene is TRBJ1-1, the V gene TRBV19, with D perhaps TRBD1 (6 bases). Deletions cut 6 bases from V and 9 bases from J, with 17 bases between. CDR3 size: 13 residues. Germline V gene lookup returns CDR1 LNHDA and CDR2 SQIVND (reference sequence). In DNA form, the CDR3 reads TGTGCCAGTAGGGCCGGGACAAACTACCAAGCTTTCTTT. This gives the protein CASRAGTNYQAFF.

V gene TRBV4-1 combines with J gene TRBJ2-1; tentative D call: TRBD2 (6 bases). Trimming took 1 base from V and 0 from J, leaving 22 bases between them. The CDR3 runs to 20 residues. Germline V lookup: CDR1 MGHRA, CDR2 YSYEKL. CDR3 nucleotide sequence: TGCGCCAGCAGCCAAGTGCGGGGCTTACATACCCAAAGCTCCTACAATGAGCAGTTCTTC. This translates into CASSQVRGLHTQSSYNEQFF.

The chain uses TRBV12-5 and TRBJ2-5; D gene uncertain. Trimming stripped 2 bases from V and 2 bases from J, with 6 bases between. Germline V gene lookup returns CDR1 LGHNT and CDR2 FRNRAP. This CDR3 has 13 amino acids. The CDR3, as DNA: TGTGCTAGTGGTTTGTCCGTGCAAGAGACCCAGTACTTC. Its translation: CASGLSVQETQYF.

The chain joins TRBV19 to TRBJ2-1; 9 bases line up with TRBD2. Germline V gene sequence: CDR1 LNHDA, CDR2 SQIVND (reference sequence). Losses at the gene ends were 5 bases for V and 15 bases for J; bases not matched to a gene: 8. This CDR3 region has 12 residues. The CDR3 coding sequence is TGTGCCAGTAGTGCGTTAGCGGGAGCGAGGTTCTTC. Its translation: CASSALAGARFF.

This chain links TRBV19 with TRBJ1-1; no definite D call. This CDR3 is 14 amino acids long. Trimming took 1 base from V and 5 from J, leaving 11 bases between them. Per the germline V gene, CDR1 is LNHDA and CDR2 is SQIVND (reference sequence). The CDR3: CASSIAGWRTEAFF. In nucleotides, the CDR3 is TGTGCCAGTAGTATAGCGGGGTGGAGGACTGAAGCTTTCTTT.

The chain employs TRBV9 and TRBJ2-3, with a possible D match to TRBD1 (5 bases). The CDR3 sequence is 15 residues long. Deletions cut 0 bases from V and 4 bases from J, with 12 bases between. Germline CDR1 and CDR2: SGDLS and YYNGEE. The CDR3 here is CASSVVGAKADTQYF. CDR3 bases: TGTGCCAGCAGCGTAGTAGGGGCAAAGGCAGATACGCAGTATTTT.

The chain links TRBV27 to TRBJ2-3; D is uncertain. The CDR3 loop spans 15 amino acids. In germline, CDR1 is MNHEY, CDR2 SMNVEV (reference sequence). Trimming took off 0 bases at V and 2 bases at J, with 9 bases between the two ends. The CDR3 nucleotides read TGTGCCAGCAGTTTATCGTTCCAGGCCACAGATACGCAGTATTTT. Translated: CASSLSFQATDTQYF.

The chain links TRBV6-6 to TRBJ2-1; TRBD1 agrees at 9 bases. CDR3 length: 15 residues. With V trimmed by 7 bases and J by 7 bases, 11 bases remained unmatched. Germline V gene lookup returns CDR1 MNHNY and CDR2 SVGAGI (reference sequence). The CDR3 spells CASNLGTGHLNEQFF. CDR3 DNA: TGTGCCAGCAATCTTGGGACAGGGCACCTAAATGAGCAGTTCTTC.

This chain connects TRBV4-2 to TRBJ2-1; 7 positions match TRBD2. Germline V gene sequence: CDR1 LGHNA, CDR2 YNFKEQ. Unmatched junction bases numbered 19, after V lost 2 bases and J lost 6 bases. The CDR3 is made up of 19 amino acids. CDR3 bases: TGTGCCAGCAGCCAAAAAGGGGCCCTCGGGGGGACTATCTTCAATGAGCAGTTCTTC. Translating gives CASSQKGALGGTIFNEQFF.

V gene TRBV11-2 combines with J gene TRBJ2-2, with D uncertain. The CDR3 totals 12 residues. Germline-derived CDR1 and CDR2 are SGHAT and FQNNGV. V was pared by 10 bases and J by 6 bases, with 12 bases between. CDR3 sequence (DNA): TGTGCCAAAGCACCGGCGGCCGGGGAGCTGTTTTTT. It translates to CAKAPAAGELFF. The whole variable domain, filled in from reference TRBV11-2 and TRBJ2-2, reads EAGVAQSPRYKIIEKRQSVAFWCNPISGHATLYWYQQILGQGPKLLIQFQNNGVVDDSQLPKDRFSAERLKGVDSTLKIQPAKLEDSAVYLCAKAPAAGELFFGEGSRLTVL.

The V and J genes are TRBV7-2 and TRBJ2-1; 13 bases are a match to TRBD2. This CDR3 has 13 residues. Germline V lookup: CDR1 SGHTA, CDR2 FQGNSA. V shed 5 bases, J shed 15 bases, and the junction held 7 bases outside the gene matches. The CDR3 region has the DNA TGTGCCAGCAGCAAAACTAGCGGGGGGGCTATGTTCTTC. It codes for CASSKTSGGAMFF.

The chain carries TRBV16 and TRBJ2-3; possibly TRBD1 for D (6 bases). This CDR3 is built from 16 residues. CDR1 is KGHSY, CDR2 FQNENV, per germline. The V gene lost 2 bases and the J gene lost 0 bases, with 12 bases spanning the gap. CDR3 sequence: CASSQGPGQSTDTQYF. Here the CDR3 DNA reads TGTGCCAGCAGCCAAGGGCCGGGACAAAGCACAGATACGCAGTATTTT. Full variable domain (rest looked up from reference TRBV16 and TRBJ2-3): GEEVAQTPKHLVRGEGQKAKLYCAPIKGHSYVFWYQQVLKNEFKFLISFQNENVFDETGMPKERFSAKCLPNSPCSLEIQATKLEDSAVYFCASSQGPGQSTDTQYFGPGTRLTVL.

The chain recombines TRBV29-1 with TRBJ1-5, with a tentative D call TRBD1 (6 bases). Trimming stripped 5 bases from V and 4 bases from J, with 18 bases between. The CDR3 has 15 residues. The germline V gene encodes CDR1 SQVTM and CDR2 ANQGSEA. This chain's CDR3 is CSVLIPGTRNQPQHF. In DNA form, the CDR3 reads TGCAGCGTTCTGATCCCCGGGACAAGGAATCAGCCCCAGCATTTT.

The CDR3 protein is CASRDGTGDVEKLFF. The CDR3 DNA is TGTGCCAGCAGGGACGGGACAGGGGATGTAGAAAAACTGTTTTTT. The V gene is TRBV11-2, the J gene TRBJ1-4; 10 nucleotides match TRBD1. Germline V gene lookup returns CDR1 SGHAT and CDR2 FQNNGV. This CDR3 has 15 residues. Unmatched junction bases numbered 9, after V lost 6 bases and J lost 8 bases.

The chain is built from TRBV14 and TRBJ1-2; unclear D gene. CDR1 and CDR2 from the germline V gene are SGHDN and FVKESK. CDR3 length: 14 residues. Trimming removed 0 bases from V and 2 bases from J, with 7 bases in between. CDR3 nucleotide sequence: TGTGCCAGCAGCCAAGATCCGGTAAACTATGGCTACACCTTC. It is translated as CASSQDPVNYGYTF.

This chain joins TRBV6-5 and TRBJ2-2, with 8 nucleotides matching TRBD1. CDR3 length: 15 amino acids. From germline, CDR1 is MNHEY and CDR2 SVGAGI. J was trimmed by 1 base and V by 6 bases; bases with no gene match: 4. CDR3 sequence (DNA): TGTGCCAGCAGACGGACAGGGCAGAACACCGGGGAGCTGTTTTTT. This translates into CASRRTGQNTGELFF.

In its sample, this clone is large. CDR3 amino acids: CASSRTEQETQYF. CDR3 sequence (DNA): TGCGCCAGCAGTCGGACAGAACAAGAGACCCAGTACTTC. The rearrangement joins TRBV10-1 to TRBJ2-5; maybe TRBD1 (6 bases). Germline V gene sequence: CDR1 WNHNN, CDR2 SYGVQD (reference sequence). V was clipped by 5 bases and J by 2 bases, with 9 bases between them. CDR3 length equals 13 residues.

The chain carries TRBV29-1 and TRBJ1-1, with D unclear. Trimming shortened V by 3 bases and J by 2 bases, and 16 bases separated the two germline ends. Germline V gene sequence: CDR1 SQVTM, CDR2 ANQGSEA. CDR3 length: 15 amino acids. In DNA, the CDR3 is TGCAGCGTTGATAGGCGAGGGAACCCTAACACTGAAGCTTTCTTT. Protein: CSVDRRGNPNTEAFF.